This T cell receptor beta chain derives from a study of blood T cells in healthy people across ages. Study observations and caveats: Age advanced and TCR beta diversity per million T cells fell, roughly linearly.

For this clonotype: What it recognizes is unknown.

The authors extracted at least 6 micrograms of total RNA per sample. V lost 0 bases and J 6 bases, leaving 21 bases between the germline ends. The length of the CDR3 is 17 residues. Germline loops: CDR1 SGHRS, CDR2 YFSETQ. Alongside a J-beta primer mix, a sample-barcoded 5' primer served in a second PCR lasting roughly 6 to 12 cycles. A template-switch adaptor that had 12 random nucleotides put a tag on each cDNA molecule. At least 3 million CDR3-containing paired-end reads were obtained per sample. TCRdb independently ran MiXCR on the 5' RACE reads; one entry per CDR3 protein. The profile covers about 1,800,000 distinct CDR3 sequences, with roughly 27% appearing a single time and 7.7% taken by the ten largest.

The chain joins TRBV5-1 to TRBJ1-2, with D perhaps TRBD1 (6 bases). The sequence came from a woman aged 25 to 39 in good health. The sequenced sample consisted of blood. The DNA of the CDR3 is TGCGCCAGCAGCTTGGGAGAACACTACAGGGCCCCACATGGCTACACCTTC. It encodes CASSLGEHYRAPHGYTF.